The 20 T cell receptor beta chains below were found in one sample sequenced in a study of T-cell memory formation after mild COVID-19. Using its own MiXCR run on the 5' RACE reads, TCRdb lists one record per CDR3 protein. This table has tens of thousands of distinct CDR3 sequences, approximately 25% appearing once. Sequencing was done on a sample of PBMCs or a T cell subset sorted from them (not recorded which). The receptors were sampled from a man aged 18 to 29 who had mild COVID-19 (a few samples of this study predate the infection). Cell type and time point are not known.

This sequence joins TRBV5-6 and TRBJ2-2; TRBD2 matches 12 bases. The CDR3 covers 15 residues. With V trimmed by 1 base and J by 6 bases, 1 base remained unmatched. Looked up from germline, CDR1 is SGHDT and CDR2 is YYEEEE. The CDR3 spells CASSLPSGGAGELFF. The CDR3 DNA is TGTGCCAGCAGCTTGCCTAGCGGGGGGGCCGGGGAGCTGTTTTTT.

This clonotype was counted a few times. CDR3 nucleotides: TGTGCCAGCAGTCCACTAGCGGGGATCTCCTACAATGAGCAGTTCTTC. Translated, it gives CASSPLAGISYNEQFF. V gene TRBV28 combines with J gene TRBJ2-1, with 10 bases identical to TRBD2. The V segment lost 5 bases and the J segment 0 bases; nucleotides outside the gene matches: 4. The CDR3 is made up of 16 amino acids. CDR1 MDHEN and CDR2 SYDVKM come from the germline V gene.

This clonotype was seen a few times. This chain connects TRBV12-3 or TRBV12-4 to TRBJ2-1; no definite D call. V lost 3 bases and J lost 7, with 7 bases in between. CDR3 length equals 12 residues. The CDR3 here is CASSFASNEQFF. In DNA form, the CDR3 reads TGTGCCAGCAGTTTCGCTTCTAATGAGCAGTTCTTC.

CDR3 nucleotides: TGCGCCAGCAGCCCACGAAAGGCGGTTGTCTGGGACGAGCAGTACTTC. It is translated as CASSPRKAVVWDEQYF. The chain has TRBV4-1 and TRBJ2-7; no clear D gene. The length of the CDR3 is 16 residues. Germline CDR1 MGHRA, CDR2 YSYEKL. V was shortened by 4 bases and J by 5 bases, with 21 bases between the two germline ends.

This chain joins TRBV5-4 and TRBJ2-3; 7 bases fit TRBD2. Germline-derived CDR1 and CDR2 are SGHNT and YYREEE (reference sequence). This CDR3 contains 15 residues. The V and J ends lost 2 bases and 4 bases, in that order; junction bases with no gene match: 7. The CDR3 loop is CASSFYGGRSDTQYF. The CDR3 coding sequence is TGTGCCAGCAGCTTTTACGGGGGGAGGTCAGATACGCAGTATTTT.

This clonotype turned up a few times. The chain uses TRBV18 and TRBJ2-2, with D unresolved. V was clipped by 0 bases and J by 3 bases, with 5 bases between them. In germline, CDR1 is KGHSH, CDR2 LQKENI. The CDR3 runs to 14 residues. The CDR3, as DNA: TGTGCCAGCTCACCACCGATAGACACCGGGGAGCTGTTTTTT. This gives the protein CASSPPIDTGELFF. Variable domain in full (rest from reference TRBV18 and TRBJ2-2): NAGVMQNPRHLVRRRGQEARLRCSPMKGHSHVYWYRQLPEEGLKFMVYLQKENIIDESGMPKERFSAEFPKEGPSILRIQQVVRGDSAAYFCASSPPIDTGELFFGEGSRLTVL.

CDR3 region: CSARSGEAGELFF. The CDR3, as DNA: TGCAGTGCTAGGTCAGGGGAAGCCGGGGAGCTGTTTTTT. This sequence joins TRBV20-1 and TRBJ2-2, with D perhaps matching TRBD1 (6 bases). Deletions cut 3 bases from V and 6 bases from J, with 11 bases between. Per germline, CDR1 DFQATT and CDR2 SNEGSKA (reference sequence). This CDR3 region has 13 residues.

The rearrangement links TRBV12-3 or TRBV12-4 to TRBJ2-2; D not certain. The V gene lost 3 bases and the J gene lost 4 bases, with 6 bases spanning the gap. The CDR3 is 13 amino acids. The CDR3 DNA reads TGTGCCAGCAGTTTCGCTGTCACCGGGGAGCTGTTTTTT. Translated, it gives CASSFAVTGELFF.

V gene TRBV11-2 combines with J gene TRBJ1-5; 10 positions match TRBD1. Germline CDR1 and CDR2: SGHAT and FQNNGV. Losses at the gene ends were 8 bases for V and 4 bases for J; bases not matched to a gene: 5. The CDR3 length is 14 residues. The CDR3 sequence: CASSGTGDNQPQHF. The CDR3 DNA reads TGTGCCAGCTCAGGGACAGGGGATAATCAGCCCCAGCATTTT.

In its sample, this clonotype was seen many times. The chain recombines TRBV9 with TRBJ2-1, with TRBD1 as a possible D gene (5 bases). V was clipped by 0 bases and J by 4 bases, with 11 bases between them. In germline, CDR1 is SGDLS, CDR2 YYNGEE. CDR3 length: 15 amino acids. The CDR3 loop is CASSVGGRIYNEQFF. CDR3 in DNA: TGTGCCAGCAGCGTAGGGGGCAGAATTTACAATGAGCAGTTCTTC.

This clonotype was picked up a small number of times. The chain combines TRBV2 with TRBJ2-7; D is perhaps TRBD2 (6 bases). V gave up 6 bases and J gave up 5 bases, with 8 bases separating them. Per germline, CDR1 SNHLY and CDR2 FYNNEI. The CDR3 covers 11 residues. The DNA of the CDR3 is TGTGCCAGCAGGGCGGGGAACGAGCAGTACGTC. Its translation: CASRAGNEQYV.

The chain employs TRBV11-1 and TRBJ2-2; TRBD1 matches at 9 bases. CDR1 is SGHAT, CDR2 FQDESV, per germline (reference sequence). This CDR3 spans 17 amino acids. With 6 bases clipped from V and 7 bases from J, the junction kept 15 bases outside the gene matches. The CDR3 DNA sequence: TGTGCCAGCAGACGACTCCGGGGGACAGGGCAGGACGGGGAGCTGTTTTTT. It is translated as CASRRLRGTGQDGELFF. The full variable domain, its missing parts supplied by reference TRBV11-1 and TRBJ2-2, is EAEVAQSPRYKITEKSQAVAFWCDPISGHATLYWYRQILGQGPELLVQFQDESVVDDSQLPKDRFSAERLKGVDSTLKIQPAELGDSAMYLCASRRLRGTGQDGELFFGEGSRLTVL.

The CDR3 nucleotides are TGTGCCAGCAGCTTATTGCCTAGCGGGGGCCTCAGCACAGATACGCAGTATTTT. Protein product: CASSLLPSGGLSTDTQYF. The chain recombines TRBV7-9 with TRBJ2-3; 10 bases fit TRBD2. This CDR3 region has 18 residues. V shed 2 bases and J 0 bases; nucleotides not matched to a gene: 8. Germline V CDR1 and CDR2: SEHNR, FQNEAQ (reference sequence).

On this clonotype itself: The junction shows a germline mismatch at one end, possibly a read error. V and J are TRBV27 and TRBJ2-1; D is possibly TRBD2 (5 bases). This CDR3 is built from 13 residues. The germline CDR1 and CDR2 sequences are MNHEY and SMNVEV (reference sequence). The CDR3 DNA is TGTGCCAGCAGTTTTCGGGGAGACAATGAGCAGTTATTC. Translated, it gives CASSFRGDNEQLF.

This clonotype was picked up a small number of times. The J gene is TRBJ1-3, the V gene TRBV4-1; perhaps TRBD1 as D (6 bases). CDR3 length: 15 amino acids. In germline, CDR1 is MGHRA, CDR2 YSYEKL. V lost 0 bases and J 6 bases, leaving 12 bases between the germline ends. The CDR3 sequence is CASSQDGGSKNTIYF. Here the CDR3 DNA reads TGCGCCAGCAGCCAAGATGGGGGCTCAAAAAACACCATATATTTT.

This clonotype showed up just a few times. The chain carries TRBV7-2 and TRBJ2-7, with 13 positions matching TRBD2. The V gene end was trimmed by 8 bases and the J gene end by 3 bases; junction bases not matched to a gene: 13. The CDR3 is made up of 17 amino acids. CDR1 is SGHTA and CDR2 is FQGNSA in the germline V gene. This chain's CDR3 is CASGKTGTSGAYYEQYF. In DNA form, the CDR3 reads TGTGCCAGCGGTAAGACCGGGACTAGCGGGGCCTACTACGAGCAGTACTTC.

In nucleotides, the CDR3 is TGTGCCAGCAGCAAAACCGGGGCCAAAGTGGGGTATAGCAATCAGCCCCAGCATTTT. Its translation: CASSKTGAKVGYSNQPQHF. The chain has TRBV13 and TRBJ1-5; D is perhaps TRBD1 (5 bases). The CDR3 loop spans 19 amino acids. Germline CDR1 is PRHDT and CDR2 is FYEKMQ (reference sequence). V lost 5 bases to trimming and J lost 0 bases, with 23 bases between them.

The CDR3 coding sequence is TGTGCCAGCAGCCATGCCCGGGACAGGGCATACACCGGGGAGCTGTTTTTT. It is translated as CASSHARDRAYTGELFF. The gene calls are TRBV7-9 and TRBJ2-2, with 9 nucleotides matching TRBD1. The length of the CDR3 is 17 residues. The germline V gene encodes CDR1 SEHNR and CDR2 FQNEAQ (reference sequence). The J segment lost 3 bases and the V segment lost 5 bases, leaving 10 bases of the junction unmatched.

This clonotype appeared a few times. The V and J genes are TRBV14 and TRBJ2-5; D might be TRBD1 (5 bases). CDR1 and CDR2 from the germline V gene are SGHDN and FVKESK. Trimming took 1 base from V and 2 from J, leaving 11 bases between them. This CDR3 contains 15 residues. The CDR3 protein is CASSQGATVQETQYF. The CDR3 coding sequence is TGTGCCAGCAGCCAAGGTGCGACAGTACAAGAGACCCAGTACTTC.

This chain uses TRBV28 with TRBJ1-2; 7 bases map to TRBD1. The CDR3 is 14 residues long. V trimming: 6 bases; J trimming: 4 bases; junction bases outside the gene matches: 8. Germline CDR1 is MDHEN and CDR2 is SYDVKM. The CDR3 region is CASRGNWTGYGYTF. CDR3 DNA sequence: TGTGCCAGCAGAGGAAATTGGACAGGCTATGGCTACACCTTC.